This record concerns one T cell receptor (beta chain) sequence. Its target is unknown. The CDR3 contains 15 residues. CDR1 SGHNT and CDR2 YENEEA come from the germline V gene. Deletions cut 1 base from V and 2 bases from J, with 10 bases between. Investigators divided CD4+ cells into CD45RA+ naive and CD45RA-negative memory subsets. The data were obtained in a study of shared clonotypes between healthy human individuals. Study-level findings and limits: In general, naive subsets displayed greater estimated richness than memory subsets did. Sequencing depth was predicted to influence how clonotypes are shared among donors.

On sorted subsets, replicate PCRs used 200 to 250 ng DNA, or tens of thousands of T cell genomes. Profiled with immunoSEQ multiplex PCR; TCRdb holds only in-frame clones, not every one. The table has 2 million to 2.5 million clones, over 85% seen once. The TCR sequence derives from a man between 18 and 29 years old in good health. Some clones in this sample may be carry-over from other donors' samples. Material: naive CD4+ T cells from PBMCs. Described subset: CD45RA+ positively selected. The chain uses TRBV11-3 and TRBJ2-3; D unclear. The CDR3 nucleotides are TGTGCCAGCAGCTTAGGCTTCGGAAACACAGATACGCAGTATTTT. This codes for CASSLGFGNTDTQYF. Complete variable domain (other parts from reference TRBV11-3 and TRBJ2-3): EAGVVQSPRYKIIEKKQPVAFWCNPISGHNTLYWYLQNLGQGPELLIRYENEEAVDDSQLPKDRFSAERLKGVDSTLKIQPAELGDSAVYLCASSLGFGNTDTQYFGPGTRLTVL.